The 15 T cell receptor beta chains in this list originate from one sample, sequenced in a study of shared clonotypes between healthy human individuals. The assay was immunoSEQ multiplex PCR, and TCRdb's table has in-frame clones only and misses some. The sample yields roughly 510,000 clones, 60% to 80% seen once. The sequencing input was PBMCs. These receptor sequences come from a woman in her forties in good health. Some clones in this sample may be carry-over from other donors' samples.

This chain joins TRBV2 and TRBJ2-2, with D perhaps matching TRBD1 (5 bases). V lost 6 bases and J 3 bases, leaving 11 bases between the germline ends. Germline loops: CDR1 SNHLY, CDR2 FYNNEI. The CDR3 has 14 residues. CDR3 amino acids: CASRGRPYTGELFF. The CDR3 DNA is TGTGCCAGCAGGGGGCGGCCTTACACCGGGGAGCTGTTTTTT.

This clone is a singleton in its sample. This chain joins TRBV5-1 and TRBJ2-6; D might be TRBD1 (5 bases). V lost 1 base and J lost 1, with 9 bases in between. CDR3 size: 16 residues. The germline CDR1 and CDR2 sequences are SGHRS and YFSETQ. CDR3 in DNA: TGCGCCAGCAGCTTGTCCAGGGCTTCTGGGGCCAACGTCCTGACTTTC. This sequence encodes CASSLSRASGANVLTF.

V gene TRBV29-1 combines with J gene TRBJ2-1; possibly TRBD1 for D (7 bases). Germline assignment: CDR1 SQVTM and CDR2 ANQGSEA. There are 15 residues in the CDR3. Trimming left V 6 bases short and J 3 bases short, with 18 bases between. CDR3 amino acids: CSVRRGTGVYNEQFF. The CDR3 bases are TGCAGCGTAAGGAGGGGAACAGGGGTCTACAATGAGCAGTTCTTC.

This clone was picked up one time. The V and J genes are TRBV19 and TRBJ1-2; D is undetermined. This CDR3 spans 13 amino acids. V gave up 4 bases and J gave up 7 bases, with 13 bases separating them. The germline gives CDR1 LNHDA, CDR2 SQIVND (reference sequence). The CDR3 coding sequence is TGTGCCAGTAGTACCTCCTGGGCGGTTGGCTACACCTTC. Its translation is CASSTSWAVGYTF. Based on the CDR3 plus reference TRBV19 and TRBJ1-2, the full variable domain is DGGITQSPKYLFRKEGQNVTLSCEQNLNHDAMYWYRQDPGQGLRLIYYSQIVNDFQKGDIAEGYSVSREKKESFPLTVTSAQKNPTAFYLCASSTSWAVGYTFGSGTRLTVV.

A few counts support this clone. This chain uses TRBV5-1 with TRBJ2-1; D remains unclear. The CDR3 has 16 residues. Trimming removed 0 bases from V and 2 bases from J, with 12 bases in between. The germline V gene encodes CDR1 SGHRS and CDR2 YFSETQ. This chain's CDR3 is CASSLAGGFTYNEQFF. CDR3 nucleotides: TGCGCCAGCAGCTTGGCGGGCGGATTTACCTACAATGAGCAGTTCTTC.

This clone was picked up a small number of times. For the CDR3, the DNA is TGTGCCAGTAGTGTATACGAGCAGTACTTC. Residues: CASSVYEQYF. This chain joins TRBV19 and TRBJ2-7; D not certain. Germline lookup yields CDR1 LNHDA and CDR2 SQIVND (reference sequence). Deletions cut 5 bases from V and 4 bases from J, with 3 bases between. The CDR3 length is 10 residues.

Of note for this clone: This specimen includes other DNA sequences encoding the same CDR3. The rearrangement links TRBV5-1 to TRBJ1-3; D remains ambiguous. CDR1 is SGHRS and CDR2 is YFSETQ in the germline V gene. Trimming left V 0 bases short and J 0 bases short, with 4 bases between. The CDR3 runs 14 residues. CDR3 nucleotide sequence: TGCGCCAGCAGCTTGGGGGGCTCTGGAAACACCATATATTTT. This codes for CASSLGGSGNTIYF.

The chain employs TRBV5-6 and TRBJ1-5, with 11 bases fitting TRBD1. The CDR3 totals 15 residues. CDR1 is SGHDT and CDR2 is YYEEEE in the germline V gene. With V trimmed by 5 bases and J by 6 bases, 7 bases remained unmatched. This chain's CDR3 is CASRKGQGATQPQHF. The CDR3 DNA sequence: TGTGCCAGCAGGAAAGGACAGGGGGCGACTCAGCCCCAGCATTTT.

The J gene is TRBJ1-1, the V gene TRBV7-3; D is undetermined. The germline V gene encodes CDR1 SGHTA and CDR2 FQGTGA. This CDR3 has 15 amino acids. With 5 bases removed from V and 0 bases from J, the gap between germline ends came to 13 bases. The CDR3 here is CASSPTGGMNTEAFF. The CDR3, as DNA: TGTGCCAGCAGCCCGACGGGCGGAATGAACACTGAAGCTTTCTTT.

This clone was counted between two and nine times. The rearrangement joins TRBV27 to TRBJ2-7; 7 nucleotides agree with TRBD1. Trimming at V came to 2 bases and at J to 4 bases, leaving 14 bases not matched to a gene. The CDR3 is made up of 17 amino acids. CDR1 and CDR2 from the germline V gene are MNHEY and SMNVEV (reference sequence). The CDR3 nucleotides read TGTGCCAGCAGTTTAAAACCCCCGACAGGGAGAGGGTACGAGCAGTACTTC. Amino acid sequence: CASSLKPPTGRGYEQYF.

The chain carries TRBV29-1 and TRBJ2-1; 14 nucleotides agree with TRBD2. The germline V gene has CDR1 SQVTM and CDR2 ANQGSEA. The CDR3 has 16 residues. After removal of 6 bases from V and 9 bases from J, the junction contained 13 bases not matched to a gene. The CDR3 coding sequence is TGCAGCGTCGACCGACTAGCGGGAGGGCCGCGGGGTGAGCAGTTCTTC. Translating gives CSVDRLAGGPRGEQFF.

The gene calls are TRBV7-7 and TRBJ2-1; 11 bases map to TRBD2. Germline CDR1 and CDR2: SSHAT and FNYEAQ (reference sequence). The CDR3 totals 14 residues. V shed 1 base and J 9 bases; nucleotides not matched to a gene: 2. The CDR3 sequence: CASSLEGTSGEQFF. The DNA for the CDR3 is TGTGCCAGCAGCTTAGAAGGGACTAGCGGTGAGCAGTTCTTC. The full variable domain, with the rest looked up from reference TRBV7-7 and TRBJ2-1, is GAGVSQSPRYKVTKRGQDVTLRCDPISSHATLYWYQQALGQGPEFLTYFNYEAQPDKSGLPSDRFSAERPEGSISTLTIQRTEQRDSAMYRCASSLEGTSGEQFFGPGTRLTVL.

The CDR3 protein is CASSPGPTNTEAFF. The CDR3, as DNA: TGTGCCAGCAGCCCCGGACCGACGAACACTGAAGCTTTCTTT. The chain couples TRBV11-2 to TRBJ1-1; D unresolved. Germline assignment: CDR1 SGHAT and CDR2 FQNNGV. With 5 bases removed from V and 1 base from J, the gap between germline ends came to 11 bases. This CDR3 contains 14 residues. Full variable domain (outside the CDR3, taken from reference TRBV11-2 and TRBJ1-1): EAGVAQSPRYKIIEKRQSVAFWCNPISGHATLYWYQQILGQGPKLLIQFQNNGVVDDSQLPKDRFSAERLKGVDSTLKIQPAKLEDSAVYLCASSPGPTNTEAFFGQGTRLTVV.

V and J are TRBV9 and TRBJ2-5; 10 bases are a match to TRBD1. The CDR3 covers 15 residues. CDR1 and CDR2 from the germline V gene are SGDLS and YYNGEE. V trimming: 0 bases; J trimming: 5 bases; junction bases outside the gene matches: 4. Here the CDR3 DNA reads TGTGCCAGCAGCGTAGAGGACAGGGGGTGGGAGACCCAGTACTTC. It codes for CASSVEDRGWETQYF.

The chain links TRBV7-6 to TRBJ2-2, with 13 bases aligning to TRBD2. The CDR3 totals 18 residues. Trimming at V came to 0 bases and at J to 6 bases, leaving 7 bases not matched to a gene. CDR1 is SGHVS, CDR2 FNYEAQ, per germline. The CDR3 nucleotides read TGTGCCAGCAGCTTAGCCGGACTAGCGGGAGACCGCTCCGGGGAGCTGTTTTTT. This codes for CASSLAGLAGDRSGELFF.